This T cell receptor beta chain is from a study of OX40 agonist ivuxolimab in advanced cancers. Study-wide background: An agonistic human IgG2 monoclonal antibody against OX40 (CD134) was given. Dose-escalation patients were diagnosed with hepatocellular carcinoma, melanoma, renal cell cancer or head and neck cancer. Regarding the study as a whole: Among T cells, CD8+ cells averaged more expanded clones than CD4+ cells.

With 1 base clipped from V and 8 bases from J, the junction kept 9 bases outside the gene matches. Looked up from germline, CDR1 is GTSNPN and CDR2 is SVGIG (reference sequence). This CDR3 region has 15 residues. Method: immunoSEQ multiplex PCR; TCRdb's copy keeps in-frame clones and lacks some. Among roughly 80,000 clones listed, about 86% were seen once. To note about this clone: Its specificity is not known.

This TCR came from an adult with an advanced solid tumor such as melanoma, head and neck, liver or kidney cancer. The chain is built from TRBV30 and TRBJ2-1, with TRBD2 matching over 9 bases. The sample was CD4+ or CD8+ T cells sorted from blood, taken in a trial of the OX40 agonist ivuxolimab. The CDR3 loop is CAWSAIAGVVDEQFF. DNA of the CDR3: TGTGCCTGGAGTGCCATAGCGGGAGTGGTCGATGAGCAGTTCTTC.